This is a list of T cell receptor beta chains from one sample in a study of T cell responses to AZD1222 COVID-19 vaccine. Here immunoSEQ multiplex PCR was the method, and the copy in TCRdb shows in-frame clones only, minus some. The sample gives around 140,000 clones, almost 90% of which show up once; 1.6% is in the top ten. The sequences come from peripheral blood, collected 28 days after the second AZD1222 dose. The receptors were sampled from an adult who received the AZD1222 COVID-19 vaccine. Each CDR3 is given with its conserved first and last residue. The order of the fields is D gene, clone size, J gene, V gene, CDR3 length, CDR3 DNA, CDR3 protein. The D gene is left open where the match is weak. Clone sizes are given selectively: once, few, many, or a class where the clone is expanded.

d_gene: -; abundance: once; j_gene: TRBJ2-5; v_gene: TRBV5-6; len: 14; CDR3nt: TGTGCCAGCAGCTTGGCAGGGGCAACAGAGACCCAGTACTTC; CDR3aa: CASSLAGATETQYF
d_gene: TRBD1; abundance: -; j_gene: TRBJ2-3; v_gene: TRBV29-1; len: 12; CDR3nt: TGCAGCGTTGAAAGCCGGGACAGCACGCAGTATTTT; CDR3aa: CSVESRDSTQYF
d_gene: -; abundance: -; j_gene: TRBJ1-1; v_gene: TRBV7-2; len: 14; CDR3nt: TGTGCCAGCAGCCCTCGGGGGGGTGCCACTGAAGCTTTCTTT; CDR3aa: CASSPRGGATEAFF
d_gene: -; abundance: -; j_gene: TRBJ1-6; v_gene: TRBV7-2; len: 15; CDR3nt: TGTGCCAGCAGGTATACTACCGCGGGAGGTTCACCCCTCCACTTT; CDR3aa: CASRYTTAGGSPLHF
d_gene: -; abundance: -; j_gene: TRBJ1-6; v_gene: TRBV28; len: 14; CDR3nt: TGTGCCAGCGGACTAGGGCAGCTCATTTCACCCCTCCACTTT; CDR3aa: CASGLGQLISPLHF
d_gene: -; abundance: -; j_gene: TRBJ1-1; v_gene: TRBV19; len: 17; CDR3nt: TGTGCCAGTAGTATAACGGGCACCGGGGCGCTGTACACTGAAGCTTTCTTT; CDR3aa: CASSITGTGALYTEAFF
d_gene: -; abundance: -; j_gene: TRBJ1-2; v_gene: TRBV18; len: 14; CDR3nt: TGTGCCAGCTCACCCACCACAGGCACCGGTGGCTACACCTTC; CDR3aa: CASSPTTGTGGYTF
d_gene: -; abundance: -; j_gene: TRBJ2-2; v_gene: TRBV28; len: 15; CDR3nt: TGTGCCAGCAGTTCCTACTCCCCAAGGACCGGGGAGCTGTTTTTT; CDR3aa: CASSSYSPRTGELFF
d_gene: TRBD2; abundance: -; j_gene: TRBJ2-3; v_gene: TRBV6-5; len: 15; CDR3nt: TGTGCCAGCACCCCGCCCGGGCGGGAGGGAGATACGCAGTATTTT; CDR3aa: CASTPPGREGDTQYF
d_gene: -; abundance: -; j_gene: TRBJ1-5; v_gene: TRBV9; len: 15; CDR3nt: TGTGCCAGCAGCGCAACAGGGATGGGGAGTCAGCCCCAGCATTTT; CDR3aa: CASSATGMGSQPQHF
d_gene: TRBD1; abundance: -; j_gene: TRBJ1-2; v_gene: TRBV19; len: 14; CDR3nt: TGTGCCAGTAGTCTCACAGGGGTAATTCCGGGCTACACCTTC; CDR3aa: CASSLTGVIPGYTF
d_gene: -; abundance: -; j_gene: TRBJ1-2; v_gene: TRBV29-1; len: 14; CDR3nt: TGCAGCGTTGAAGATCTATCTGGGGGTCTGGGCTACACCTTC; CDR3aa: CSVEDLSGGLGYTF
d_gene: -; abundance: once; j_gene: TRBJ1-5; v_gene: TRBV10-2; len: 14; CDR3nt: TGCGCCAGCAGTGAGTCGGGGACCAATCAGCCCCAGCATTTT; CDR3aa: CASSESGTNQPQHF
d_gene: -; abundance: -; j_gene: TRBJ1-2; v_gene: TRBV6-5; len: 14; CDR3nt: TGTGCCAGCAGCCCCGGGTGGGGGAACTATGGCTACACCTTC; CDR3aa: CASSPGWGNYGYTF
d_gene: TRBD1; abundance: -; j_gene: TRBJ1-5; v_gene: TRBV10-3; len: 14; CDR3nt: TGTGCCATGGGGACAGGGGGTAACGATCAGCCCCAGCATTTT; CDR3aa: CAMGTGGNDQPQHF
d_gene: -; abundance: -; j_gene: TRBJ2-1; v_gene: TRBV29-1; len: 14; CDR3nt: TGCAGCGTTGAAAGGCAGGGGAACTACAATGAGCAGTTCTTC; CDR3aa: CSVERQGNYNEQFF
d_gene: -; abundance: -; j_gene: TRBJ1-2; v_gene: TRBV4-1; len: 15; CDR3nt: TGCGCCAGCAGCCAAGGTACAGGGTGGGGGTATGGCTACACCTTC; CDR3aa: CASSQGTGWGYGYTF
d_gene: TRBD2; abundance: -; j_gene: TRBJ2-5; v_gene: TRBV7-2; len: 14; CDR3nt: TGTGCCAGCAGCGGGACTAGCGGATGGGAGACCCAGTACTTC; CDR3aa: CASSGTSGWETQYF
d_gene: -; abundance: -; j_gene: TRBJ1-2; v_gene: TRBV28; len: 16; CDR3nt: TGTGCCAGCAGTCCTGGGGGGGTCCTAGCTAACTATGGCTACACCTTC; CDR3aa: CASSPGGVLANYGYTF
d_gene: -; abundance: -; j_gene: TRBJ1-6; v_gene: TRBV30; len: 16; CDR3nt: TGTGCCTGGACCATGTACGGGCGTGGGAATAATTCACCCCTCCACTTT; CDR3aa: CAWTMYGRGNNSPLHF
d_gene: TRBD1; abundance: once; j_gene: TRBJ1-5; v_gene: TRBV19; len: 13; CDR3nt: TGTGCCAGTAGTAAAACAGGGGGTCAGCCCCAGCATTTT; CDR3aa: CASSKTGGQPQHF
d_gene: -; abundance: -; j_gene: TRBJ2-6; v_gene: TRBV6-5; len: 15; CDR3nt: TGTGCCAGCAGGGAGGGAGTCTCTGGGGCCAACGTCCTGACTTTC; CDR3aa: CASREGVSGANVLTF
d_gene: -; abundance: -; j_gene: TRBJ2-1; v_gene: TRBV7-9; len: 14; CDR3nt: TGTGCCAGCAGCGCCAGTGGCACGTACAATGAGCAGTTCTTC; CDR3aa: CASSASGTYNEQFF
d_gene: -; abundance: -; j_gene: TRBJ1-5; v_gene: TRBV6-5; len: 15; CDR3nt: TGTGCCAGCAGCAACAGTGGACCGGGGAATCAGCCCCAGCATTTT; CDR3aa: CASSNSGPGNQPQHF
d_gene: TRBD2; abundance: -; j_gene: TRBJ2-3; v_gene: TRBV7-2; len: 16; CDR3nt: TGTGCCAGCAGCTTAAGACTAGCGGCTAGCACAGATACGCAGTATTTT; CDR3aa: CASSLRLAASTDTQYF
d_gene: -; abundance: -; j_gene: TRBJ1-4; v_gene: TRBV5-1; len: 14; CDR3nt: TGCGCCAGCAGCTTGGGTATGTCCAATGAAAAACTGTTTTTT; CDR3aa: CASSLGMSNEKLFF
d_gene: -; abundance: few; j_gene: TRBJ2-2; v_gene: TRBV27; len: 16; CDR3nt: TGTGCCAGCAGTTTATCGGGGGCTTTGGACACCGGGGAGCTGTTTTTT; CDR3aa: CASSLSGALDTGELFF
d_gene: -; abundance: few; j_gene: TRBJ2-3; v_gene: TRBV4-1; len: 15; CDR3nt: TGCGCCAGCAGCCAAGAAGGCGTCGTCACAGATACGCAGTATTTT; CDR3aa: CASSQEGVVTDTQYF
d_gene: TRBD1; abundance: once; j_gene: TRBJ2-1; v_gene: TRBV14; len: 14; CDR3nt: TGTGCCAGCAGCCCCCGACAGGGGCGGGGTGAGCAGTTCTTC; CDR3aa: CASSPRQGRGEQFF
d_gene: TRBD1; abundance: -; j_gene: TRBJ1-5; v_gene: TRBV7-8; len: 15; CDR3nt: TGTGCCAGCAGCTTAGTTCGGACAGGGGTGCAGCCCCAGCATTTT; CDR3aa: CASSLVRTGVQPQHF
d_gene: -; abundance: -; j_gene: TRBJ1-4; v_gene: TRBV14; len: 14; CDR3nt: TGTGCCAGCAGCCAGTATGAGAAAGGTGAAAAACTGTTTTTT; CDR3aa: CASSQYEKGEKLFF
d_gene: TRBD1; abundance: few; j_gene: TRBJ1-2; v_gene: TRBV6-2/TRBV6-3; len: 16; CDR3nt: TGTGCCAGCAGTTACTCGACTGTAAGGACAGGCTATGGCTACACCTTC; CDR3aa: CASSYSTVRTGYGYTF
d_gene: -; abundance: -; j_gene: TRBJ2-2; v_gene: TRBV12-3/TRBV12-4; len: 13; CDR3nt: TGTGCCAGCAGGCGGGGTAACACCGGGGAGCTGTTTTTT; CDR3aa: CASRRGNTGELFF
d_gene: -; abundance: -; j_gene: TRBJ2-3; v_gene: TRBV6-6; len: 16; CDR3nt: TGTGCCAGCAGTTACAGACCTGGGACCGAGCGAGATACGCAGTATTTT; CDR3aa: CASSYRPGTERDTQYF
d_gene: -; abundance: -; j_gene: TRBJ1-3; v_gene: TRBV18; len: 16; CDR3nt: TGTGCCAGCTCACCACCGGGGTCTCTCTCTGGAAACACCATATATTTT; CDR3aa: CASSPPGSLSGNTIYF
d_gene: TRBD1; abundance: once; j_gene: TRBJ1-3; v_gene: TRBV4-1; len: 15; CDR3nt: TGCGCCAGCAGGAGCGGACAGGGGGAAGGAAACACCATATATTTT; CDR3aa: CASRSGQGEGNTIYF
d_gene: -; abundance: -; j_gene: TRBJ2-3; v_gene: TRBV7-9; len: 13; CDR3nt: TGTGCCAGCAGCTTACTAGCTGGTGATACGCAGTATTTT; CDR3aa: CASSLLAGDTQYF
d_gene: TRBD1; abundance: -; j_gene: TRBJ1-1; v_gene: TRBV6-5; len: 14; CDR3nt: TGTGCCAGCAGTCCGCGGACAGGGAAGACTGAAGCTTTCTTT; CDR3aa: CASSPRTGKTEAFF
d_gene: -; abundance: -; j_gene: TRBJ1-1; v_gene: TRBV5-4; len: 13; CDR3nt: TGTGCCAGCAGCGTATCAAGGAACACTGAAGCTTTCTTT; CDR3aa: CASSVSRNTEAFF